The 24 T cell receptor beta chains in this list originate from one sample, sequenced in a study of cytomegalovirus exposure and HLA in healthy donors. Primers for the PCR totalled 60 Vbeta and 13 Jbeta. Some clones are missing from TCRdb's copy, which holds only in-frame ones; the method was immunoSEQ multiplex PCR. The sample records about 60,000 clones, 77% being singletons. Sequencing input: PBMCs. These receptors originate from a female donor in good health and CMV-seronegative.

The V call is TRBV9, the J call TRBJ2-5; TRBD1 matches at 7 bases. The germline gives CDR1 SGDLS, CDR2 YYNGEE. V lost 0 bases, J lost 5 bases, and 10 bases stayed unmatched. The CDR3 runs 16 residues. This CDR3 is CASSVEGARGRETQYF. The CDR3 nucleotides read TGTGCCAGCAGCGTAGAGGGGGCCAGGGGCAGGGAGACCCAGTACTTC.

The CDR3 protein is CASSLRNNQPQHF. As DNA, the CDR3 is TGTGCCAGCAGTTTACGTAACAATCAGCCCCAGCATTTT. The V and J genes are TRBV27 and TRBJ1-5, with D uncertain. CDR1 is MNHEY, CDR2 SMNVEV, per germline (reference sequence). CDR3 length: 13 amino acids. V shed 2 bases and J shed 3 bases, with 5 bases lying between them.

This sequence joins TRBV5-6 and TRBJ1-5; 8 bases are shared with TRBD1. V shed 1 base and J 1 base; nucleotides not matched to a gene: 7. This CDR3 has 17 amino acids. The germline V gene encodes CDR1 SGHDT and CDR2 YYEEEE. CDR3 in amino acids: CASSLYGRGLSNQPQHF. Here the CDR3 DNA reads TGTGCCAGCAGCTTGTACGGCAGGGGGCTAAGCAATCAGCCCCAGCATTTT.

This chain connects TRBV18 to TRBJ1-3; TRBD1 aligns across 7 bases. J lost 0 bases, V lost 3 bases, and 8 bases had no gene match. CDR1 and CDR2 (germline): KGHSH, LQKENI. CDR3 length equals 17 residues. Here the CDR3 reads CASSPRGQSFSGNTIYF. The CDR3 DNA reads as TGTGCCAGCTCACCTCGGGGACAGTCATTCTCTGGAAACACCATATATTTT.

The chain combines TRBV6-5 with TRBJ1-3, with D perhaps matching TRBD1 (5 bases). There are 14 residues in the CDR3. Deletions cut 2 bases from V and 1 base from J, with 6 bases between. Germline V gene sequence: CDR1 MNHEY, CDR2 SVGAGI. The CDR3 bases are TGTGCCAGCAGTTACAGGGGTTCTGGAAACACCATATATTTT. Amino acids: CASSYRGSGNTIYF.

V is TRBV5-1 and J is TRBJ2-3; 14 bases are shared with TRBD2. CDR1 is SGHRS and CDR2 is YFSETQ in the germline V gene. This CDR3 region has 16 residues. Trimming at V came to 0 bases and at J to 5 bases, leaving 2 bases not matched to a gene. CDR3 loop: CASSLAGTSGRDTQYF. The CDR3 DNA follows: TGCGCCAGCAGCTTGGCCGGGACTAGCGGGAGAGATACGCAGTATTTT.

This clone was picked up a small number of times. This chain uses TRBV6-5 with TRBJ1-2; D is perhaps TRBD1 (6 bases). V was pared by 4 bases and J by 4 bases, with 10 bases between. In germline, CDR1 is MNHEY, CDR2 SVGAGI. CDR3 length: 13 amino acids. CDR3 nucleotides: TGTGCCAGCAGTTCAACAGGGAGCTATGGCTACACCTTC. This codes for CASSSTGSYGYTF.

The chain couples TRBV9 to TRBJ2-3, with unresolved D. The CDR3 covers 12 residues. The germline V gene encodes CDR1 SGDLS and CDR2 YYNGEE. With 3 bases removed from V and 0 bases from J, the gap between germline ends came to 2 bases. The CDR3, as DNA: TGTGCCAGCAGCGCTAGCACAGATACGCAGTATTTT. Amino acids: CASSASTDTQYF.

The rearrangement joins TRBV14 to TRBJ1-3; weak D call: TRBD1 (6 bases). The V and J ends lost 6 bases and 0 bases respectively, with 21 bases between them. Per germline, CDR1 SGHDN and CDR2 FVKESK. The CDR3 sequence is 18 residues long. As DNA, the CDR3 is TGTGCCAGCAGTCAACGCAGGGGCAATTATTACTCTGGAAACACCATATATTTT. This encodes CASSQRRGNYYSGNTIYF.

V and J are TRBV9 and TRBJ2-6; TRBD1 is a possible D gene (5 bases). The CDR3 has 17 residues. Germline V CDR1 and CDR2: SGDLS, YYNGEE. Trimming removed 0 bases from V and 3 bases from J, with 13 bases in between. CDR3 in DNA: TGTGCCAGCAGCGTAGCGGCAGGGCTGCATGGGGCCAACGTCCTGACTTTC. It yields the protein CASSVAAGLHGANVLTF.

The chain links TRBV19 to TRBJ2-5; 8 bases fit TRBD2. The CDR3 covers 15 residues. Germline values: CDR1 LNHDA, CDR2 SQIVND (reference sequence). The V segment lost 9 bases and the J segment 0 bases; nucleotides outside the gene matches: 9. The DNA for the CDR3 is TGTGCCAGCGCGTGGAGCGGGGGCAACCAAGAGACCCAGTACTTC. It is translated as CASAWSGGNQETQYF.

The V and J genes are TRBV6-6 and TRBJ1-1; D is unresolved. This CDR3 contains 14 residues. Germline CDR1 and CDR2: MNHNY and SVGAGI (reference sequence). Between the trimmed V and J ends, which lost 6 bases and 1 base, there was a span of 12 bases. In DNA form, the CDR3 reads TGTGCCAGCAGACCAACCGCAGGGAACACTGAAGCTTTCTTT. This encodes CASRPTAGNTEAFF.

The V gene is TRBV19, the J gene TRBJ2-1; 14 nucleotides line up with TRBD2. Per germline, CDR1 LNHDA and CDR2 SQIVND (reference sequence). The CDR3 covers 20 residues. V gave up 4 bases and J gave up 0 bases; unmatched junction bases: 11. The CDR3 sequence: CASSTQRLAGGVSSYNEQFF. For the CDR3, the DNA is TGTGCCAGTAGTACACAGAGACTAGCGGGGGGGGTCAGCTCCTACAATGAGCAGTTCTTC.

V is TRBV28 and J is TRBJ2-5; tentative D call: TRBD1 (6 bases). The ends were cut back, 5 bases at V and 5 bases at J, with 18 bases in the middle. Germline V gives CDR1 MDHEN, CDR2 SYDVKM. The CDR3 is 15 amino acids. CDR3 in amino acids: CASSTPGTGWETQYF. For the CDR3, the DNA is TGTGCCAGCAGTACCCCCGGCACAGGGTGGGAGACCCAGTACTTC. Looking up the rest from reference TRBV28 and TRBJ2-5 gives the full variable domain: DVKVTQSSRYLVKRTGEKVFLECVQDMDHENMFWYRQDPGLGLRLIYFSYDVKMKEKGDIPEGYSVSREKKERFSLILESASTNQTSMYLCASSTPGTGWETQYFGPGTRLLVL.

This clone was recorded once. CDR3 coding DNA: TGTGCCACCAGCAGAGAAAGAGTACCAGATACGCAGTATTTT. This translates into CATSRERVPDTQYF. The rearrangement joins TRBV15 to TRBJ2-3, with D unresolved. There are 14 residues in the CDR3. V was shortened by 0 bases and J by 4 bases, with 8 bases between the two germline ends. The V gene's germline CDR1 is LNHNV and CDR2 YYDKDF (reference sequence).

This clone was seen a handful of times. The chain carries TRBV7-2 and TRBJ2-7; D gene uncertain. Trimming removed 5 bases from V and 6 bases from J, with 5 bases in between. This CDR3 has 10 amino acids. Germline CDR1 reads SGHTA; CDR2 reads FQGNSA. The CDR3 DNA reads as TGTGCCAGCAGCCCTAGCGAGCAGTACTTC. Translating it yields CASSPSEQYF.

This clone was found once. The chain links TRBV2 to TRBJ2-5; the match to TRBD2 covers 7 bases. Germline trimming cut 0 bases from V and 3 bases from J; bases unmatched to any gene: 1. There are 14 residues in the CDR3. Germline CDR1 reads SNHLY; CDR2 reads FYNNEI. The CDR3 loop reads CASSEALAEETQYF. DNA of the CDR3: TGTGCCAGCAGTGAAGCCCTAGCGGAAGAGACCCAGTACTTC.

The chain uses TRBV28 and TRBJ1-2; no firm D call. CDR3 length: 12 residues. The germline gives CDR1 MDHEN, CDR2 SYDVKM. The V gene lost 8 bases and the J gene lost 6 bases, with 13 bases spanning the gap. Here the CDR3 reads CASRVNIDGYTF. The CDR3 DNA reads TGTGCCAGCCGGGTGAACATCGATGGCTACACCTTC.

The V and J genes are TRBV29-1 and TRBJ1-2; TRBD1 might be the D (5 bases). Germline CDR1 reads SQVTM; CDR2 reads ANQGSEA. The CDR3 has 13 residues. The V end lost 1 base, the J end lost 5 bases, and 11 bases lay between the germline ends. The CDR3 bases are TGCAGCGTTGAAGCGACAGACCGTTATGGCTACACCTTC. This codes for CSVEATDRYGYTF.

V usage is TRBV6-5 and J usage is TRBJ2-2; TRBD1 matches at 10 bases. Germline V gene lookup returns CDR1 MNHEY and CDR2 SVGAGI. With V trimmed by 4 bases and J by 4 bases, 3 bases remained unmatched. The CDR3 spans 15 residues. The CDR3 nucleotides read TGTGCCAGCAGTTTGGGACAGGGGATCACCGGGGAGCTGTTTTTT. This translates into CASSLGQGITGELFF.

Only one count was recorded for this clone. The J gene is TRBJ1-1, the V gene TRBV6-5; TRBD1 matches at 7 bases. Germline V CDR1 and CDR2: MNHEY, SVGAGI. This CDR3 contains 14 residues. Losses at the gene ends were 6 bases for V and 1 base for J; bases not matched to a gene: 5. DNA of the CDR3: TGTGCCAGCAGCAGGGGGACAGAGAACACTGAAGCTTTCTTT. It encodes CASSRGTENTEAFF.

V gene TRBV18 combines with J gene TRBJ1-2; a weak D match, TRBD1 (5 bases). V gave up 4 bases and J gave up 8 bases, with 8 bases separating them. Germline CDR1 and CDR2: KGHSH and LQKENI. The CDR3 has 11 residues. For the CDR3, the DNA is TGTGCCAGCTCACAAGGGGAAGGCTACACCTTC. It translates to CASSQGEGYTF.

This CDR3 is CSAVRLNTQYF. The CDR3 DNA follows: TGCAGTGCCGTTAGACTGAATACGCAGTATTTT. This chain joins TRBV20-1 and TRBJ2-3; D is ambiguous. This CDR3 has 11 residues. V lost 6 bases and J 7 bases, leaving 11 bases between the germline ends. CDR1 is DFQATT and CDR2 is SNEGSKA in the germline V gene (reference sequence).

The chain recombines TRBV5-1 with TRBJ2-6; possibly TRBD2 for D (6 bases). The CDR3 runs to 16 residues. The germline V and J ends were trimmed by 2 bases and 2 bases, with 11 bases remaining between them. Per germline, CDR1 SGHRS and CDR2 YFSETQ. CDR3 nucleotides: TGCGCCAGCAGCTTAATCGGGGGTCCTGGGGCCAACGTCCTGACTTTC. Protein: CASSLIGGPGANVLTF.